A single T cell receptor beta chain is shown here with its context. Its matching antigen is unknown. This sample was taken from a study of T cell responses to AZD1222 COVID-19 vaccine. Looking at the study overall: Pooled together were second doses at about 4 or about 12 weeks.

With 2 bases removed from V and 3 bases from J, the gap between germline ends came to 17 bases. Germline CDR1 is MDHEN and CDR2 is SYDVKM. CDR3 length: 16 amino acids. Study conclusions and caveats: Repertoires were sampled only after the peak T cell response. In a largely white British group with more females than males, clonal diversity was possibly underestimated.

TCRdb keeps only in-frame clones here, not all; method: immunoSEQ multiplex PCR. The sample yields about 100,000 clones, about four fifths seen once. This chain joins TRBV28 and TRBJ2-7; D perhaps matches TRBD1 (6 bases). The sequencing used peripheral blood, collected on day 0 of AZD1222 vaccination. The sequence was obtained from an adult in good health. The CDR3 is CASSLIQGGRDYEQYF. CDR3 nucleotides: TGTGCCAGCAGTTTAATACAGGGCGGCAGAGACTACGAGCAGTACTTC.